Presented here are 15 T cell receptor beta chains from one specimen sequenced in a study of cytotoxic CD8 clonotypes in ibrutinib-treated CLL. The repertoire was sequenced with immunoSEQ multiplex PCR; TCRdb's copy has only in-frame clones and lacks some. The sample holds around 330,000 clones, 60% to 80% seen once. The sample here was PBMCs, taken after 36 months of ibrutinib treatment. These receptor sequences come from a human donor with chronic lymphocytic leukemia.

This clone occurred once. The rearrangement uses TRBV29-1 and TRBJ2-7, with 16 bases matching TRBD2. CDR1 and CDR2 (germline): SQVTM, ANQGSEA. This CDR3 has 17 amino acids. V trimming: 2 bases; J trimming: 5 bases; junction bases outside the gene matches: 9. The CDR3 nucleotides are TGCAGCGTTGAATTTGGGACTAGCGGGAGGGCCTCTGACGAGCAGTACTTC. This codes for CSVEFGTSGRASDEQYF.

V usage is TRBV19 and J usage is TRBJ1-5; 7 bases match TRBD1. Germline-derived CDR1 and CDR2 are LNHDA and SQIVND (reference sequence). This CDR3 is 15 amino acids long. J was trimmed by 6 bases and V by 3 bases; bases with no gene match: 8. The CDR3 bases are TGTGCCAGTAGTATCGCCCAGGGGGATATTCAGCCCCAGCATTTT. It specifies CASSIAQGDIQPQHF.

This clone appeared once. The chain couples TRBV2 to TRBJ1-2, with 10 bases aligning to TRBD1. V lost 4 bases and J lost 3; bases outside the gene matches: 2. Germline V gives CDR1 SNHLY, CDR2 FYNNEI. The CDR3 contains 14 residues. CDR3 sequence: CASSADRGDYGYTF. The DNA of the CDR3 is TGTGCCAGCAGTGCGGACAGGGGGGACTATGGCTACACCTTC.

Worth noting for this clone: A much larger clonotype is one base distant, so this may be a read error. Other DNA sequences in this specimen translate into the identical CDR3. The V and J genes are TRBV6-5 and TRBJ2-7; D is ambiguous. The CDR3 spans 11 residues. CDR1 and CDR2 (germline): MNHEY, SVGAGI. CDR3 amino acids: CASSDSYEQYF. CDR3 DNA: TGTGCCAGCAGTGACTCCTACGAGCAGTACTTC.

CDR3 sequence (DNA): TGTGCCAGCAGCCCCAATGCAGGAACAAACACTGAAGCTTTCTTT. It codes for CASSPNAGTNTEAFF. V is TRBV14 and J is TRBJ1-1, with D unclear. CDR1 is SGHDN, CDR2 FVKESK, per germline. The CDR3 has 15 amino acids. V lost 4 bases and J lost 2, with 14 bases in between.

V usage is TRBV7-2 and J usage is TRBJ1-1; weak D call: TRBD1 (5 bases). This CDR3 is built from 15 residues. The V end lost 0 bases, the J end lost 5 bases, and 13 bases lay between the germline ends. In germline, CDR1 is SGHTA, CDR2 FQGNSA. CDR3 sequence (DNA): TGTGCCAGCAGCTTAGCGTGGGGGAGAACGACTGAAGCTTTCTTT. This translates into CASSLAWGRTTEAFF.

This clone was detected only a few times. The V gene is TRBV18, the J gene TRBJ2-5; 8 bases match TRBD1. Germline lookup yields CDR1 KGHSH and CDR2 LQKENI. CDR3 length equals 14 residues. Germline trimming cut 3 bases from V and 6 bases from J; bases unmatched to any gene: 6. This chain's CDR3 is CASSPSRGHQTQYF. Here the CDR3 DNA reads TGTGCCAGCTCACCGTCCAGGGGGCATCAGACCCAGTACTTC.

This CDR3 is CASSQDRGTIYNSPLHF. CDR3 nucleotide sequence: TGCGCCAGCAGCCAAGATCGGGGAACGATTTATAATTCACCCCTCCACTTT. This rearrangement joins TRBV4-1 to TRBJ1-6; no definite D call. The ends were cut back, 0 bases at V and 4 bases at J, with 13 bases in the middle. The CDR3 has 17 residues. CDR1 MGHRA and CDR2 YSYEKL come from the germline V gene.

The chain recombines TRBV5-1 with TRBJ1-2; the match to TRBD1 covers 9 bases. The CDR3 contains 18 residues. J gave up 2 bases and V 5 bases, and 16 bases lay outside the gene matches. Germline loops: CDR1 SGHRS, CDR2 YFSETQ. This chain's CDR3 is CASSILGTGPGANYGYTF. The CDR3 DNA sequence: TGCGCCAGCAGTATACTCGGGACAGGGCCTGGGGCAAACTATGGCTACACCTTC.

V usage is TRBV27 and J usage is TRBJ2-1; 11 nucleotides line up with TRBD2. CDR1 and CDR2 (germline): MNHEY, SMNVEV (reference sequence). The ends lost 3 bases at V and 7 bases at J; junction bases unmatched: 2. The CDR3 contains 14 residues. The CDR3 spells CASSFTSGGNEQFF. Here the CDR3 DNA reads TGTGCCAGCAGTTTTACTAGCGGGGGAAATGAGCAGTTCTTC.

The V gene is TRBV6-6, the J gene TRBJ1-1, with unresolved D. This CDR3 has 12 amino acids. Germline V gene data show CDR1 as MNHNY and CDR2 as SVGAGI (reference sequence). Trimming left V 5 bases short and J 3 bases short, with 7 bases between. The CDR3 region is CASSRVDTEAFF. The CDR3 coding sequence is TGTGCCAGCAGTCGAGTAGACACTGAAGCTTTCTTT.

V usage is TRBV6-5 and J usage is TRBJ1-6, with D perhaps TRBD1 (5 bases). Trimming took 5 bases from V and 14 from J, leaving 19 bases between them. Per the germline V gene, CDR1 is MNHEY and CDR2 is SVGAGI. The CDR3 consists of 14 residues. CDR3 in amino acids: CASSPTGRLLALHF. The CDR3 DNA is TGTGCCAGCAGTCCAACAGGCCGTCTCTTGGCCCTCCACTTT.

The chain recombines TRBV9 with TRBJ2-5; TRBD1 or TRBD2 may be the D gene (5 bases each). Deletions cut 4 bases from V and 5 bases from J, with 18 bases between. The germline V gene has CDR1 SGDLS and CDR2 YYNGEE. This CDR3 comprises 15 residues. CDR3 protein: CASSPSLLGVETQYF. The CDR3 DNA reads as TGTGCCAGCAGCCCCAGCTTGTTGGGGGTTGAGACCCAGTACTTC.

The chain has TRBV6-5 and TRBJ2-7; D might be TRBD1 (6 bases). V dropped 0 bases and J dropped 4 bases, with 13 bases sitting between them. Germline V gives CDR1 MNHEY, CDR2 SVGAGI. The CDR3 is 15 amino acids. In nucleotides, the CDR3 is TGTGCCAGCAGTTACTCGAGTGGGGGCGAGTACGAGCAGTACTTC. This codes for CASSYSSGGEYEQYF.

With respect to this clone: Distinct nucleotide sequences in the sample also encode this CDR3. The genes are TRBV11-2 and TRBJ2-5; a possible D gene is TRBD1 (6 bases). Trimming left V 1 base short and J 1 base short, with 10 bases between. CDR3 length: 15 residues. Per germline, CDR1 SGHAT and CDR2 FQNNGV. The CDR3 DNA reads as TGTGCCAGCAGCTTAGTAACAGGGTTCCAAGAGACCCAGTACTTC. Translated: CASSLVTGFQETQYF.